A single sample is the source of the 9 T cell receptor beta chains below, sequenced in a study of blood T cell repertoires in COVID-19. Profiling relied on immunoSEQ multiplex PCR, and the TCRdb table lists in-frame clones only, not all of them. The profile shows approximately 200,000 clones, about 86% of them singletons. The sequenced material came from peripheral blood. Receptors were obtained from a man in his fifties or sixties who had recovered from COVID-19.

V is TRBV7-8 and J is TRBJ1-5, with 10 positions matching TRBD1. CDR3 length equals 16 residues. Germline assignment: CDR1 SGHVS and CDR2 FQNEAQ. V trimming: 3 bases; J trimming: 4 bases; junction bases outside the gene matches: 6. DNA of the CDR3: TGTGCCAGCAGCTTCCCGACAGGGGGCTTGAATCAGCCCCAGCATTTT. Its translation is CASSFPTGGLNQPQHF.

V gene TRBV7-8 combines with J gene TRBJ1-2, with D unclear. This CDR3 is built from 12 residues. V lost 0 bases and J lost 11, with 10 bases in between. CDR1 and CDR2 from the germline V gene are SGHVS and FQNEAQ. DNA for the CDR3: TGTGCCAGCAGCTTAGCTGGATTCGGGTACACCTTC. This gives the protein CASSLAGFGYTF. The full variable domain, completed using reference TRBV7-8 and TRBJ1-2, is GAGVSQSPRYKVAKRGQDVALRCDPISGHVSLFWYQQALGQGPEFLTYFQNEAQLDKSGLPSDRFFAERPEGSVSTLKIQRTQQEDSAVYLCASSLAGFGYTFGSGTRLTVV.

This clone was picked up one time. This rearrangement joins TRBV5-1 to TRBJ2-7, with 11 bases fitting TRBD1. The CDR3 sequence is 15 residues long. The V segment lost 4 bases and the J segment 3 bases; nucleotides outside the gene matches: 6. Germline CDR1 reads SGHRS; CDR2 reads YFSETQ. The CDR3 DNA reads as TGCGCCAGCAGCACCCGGGACAGGGGGGTCTACGAGCAGTACTTC. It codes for CASSTRDRGVYEQYF.

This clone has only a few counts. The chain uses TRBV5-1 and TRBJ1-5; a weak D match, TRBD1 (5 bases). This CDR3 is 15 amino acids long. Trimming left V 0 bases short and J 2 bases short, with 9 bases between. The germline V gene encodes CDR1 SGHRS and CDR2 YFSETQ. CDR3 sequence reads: CASSLAPRGNQPQHF. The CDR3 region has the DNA TGCGCCAGCAGCTTGGCGCCCAGGGGCAATCAGCCCCAGCATTTT.

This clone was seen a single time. Here the CDR3 DNA reads TGTGCCAGTAGTATAGATCATAAGAGCTCGGCAGGGTACGAGCAGTACTTC. It is translated as CASSIDHKSSAGYEQYF. The chain has TRBV19 and TRBJ2-7, with D possibly matching TRBD1 (5 bases). Trimming shortened V by 0 bases and J by 4 bases, and 19 bases separated the two germline ends. CDR1 and CDR2 from the germline V gene are LNHDA and SQIVND (reference sequence). The length of the CDR3 is 17 residues.

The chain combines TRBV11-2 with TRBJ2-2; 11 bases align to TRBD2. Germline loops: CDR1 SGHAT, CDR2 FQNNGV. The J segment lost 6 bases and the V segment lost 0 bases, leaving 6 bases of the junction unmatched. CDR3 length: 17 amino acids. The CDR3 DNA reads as TGTGCCAGCAGCTTAGATCTACTAGCGGGAGTAGCCGGGGAGCTGTTTTTT. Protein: CASSLDLLAGVAGELFF.

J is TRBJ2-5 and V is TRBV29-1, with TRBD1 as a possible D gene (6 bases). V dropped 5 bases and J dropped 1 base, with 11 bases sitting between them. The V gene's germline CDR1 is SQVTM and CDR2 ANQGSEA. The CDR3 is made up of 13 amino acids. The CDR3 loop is CSVNRDLQETQYF. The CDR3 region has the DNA TGCAGCGTTAACAGGGACCTCCAAGAGACCCAGTACTTC.

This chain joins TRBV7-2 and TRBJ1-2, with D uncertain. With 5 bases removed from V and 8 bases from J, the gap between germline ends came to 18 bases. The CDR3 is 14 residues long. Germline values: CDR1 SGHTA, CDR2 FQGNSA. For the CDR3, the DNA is TGTGCCAGCAGCCCGGATGCACCCGTGAGGGGCTACACCTTC. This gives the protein CASSPDAPVRGYTF. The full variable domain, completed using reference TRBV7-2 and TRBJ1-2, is GAGVSQSPSNKVTEKGKDVELRCDPISGHTALYWYRQSLGQGLEFLIYFQGNSAPDKSGLPSDRFSAERTGGSVSTLTIQRTQQEDSAVYLCASSPDAPVRGYTFGSGTRLTVV.

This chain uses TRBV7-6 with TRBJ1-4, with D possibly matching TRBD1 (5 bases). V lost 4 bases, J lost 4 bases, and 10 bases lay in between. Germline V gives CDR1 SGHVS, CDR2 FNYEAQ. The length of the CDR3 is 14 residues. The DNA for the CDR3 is TGTGCCAGCAGCTCAGACAGCTATAATGAAAAACTGTTTTTT. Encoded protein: CASSSDSYNEKLFF.